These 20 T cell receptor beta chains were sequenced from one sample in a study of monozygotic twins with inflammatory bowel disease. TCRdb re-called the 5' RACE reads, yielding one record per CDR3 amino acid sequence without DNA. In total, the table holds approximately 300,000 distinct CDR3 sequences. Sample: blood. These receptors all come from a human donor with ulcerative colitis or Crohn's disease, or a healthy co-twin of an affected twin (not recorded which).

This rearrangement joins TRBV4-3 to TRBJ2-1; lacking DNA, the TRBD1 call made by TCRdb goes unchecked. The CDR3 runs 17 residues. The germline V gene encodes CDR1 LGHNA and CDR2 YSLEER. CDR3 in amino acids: CASSQEGGGETYNEQFF.

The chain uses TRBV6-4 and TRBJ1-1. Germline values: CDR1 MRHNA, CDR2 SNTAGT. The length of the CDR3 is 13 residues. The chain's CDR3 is CASSDMVGTEAFF.

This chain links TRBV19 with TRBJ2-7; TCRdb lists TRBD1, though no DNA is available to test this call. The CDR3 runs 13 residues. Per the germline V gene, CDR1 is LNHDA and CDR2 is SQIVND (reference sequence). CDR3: CASSPRQAYEQYF.

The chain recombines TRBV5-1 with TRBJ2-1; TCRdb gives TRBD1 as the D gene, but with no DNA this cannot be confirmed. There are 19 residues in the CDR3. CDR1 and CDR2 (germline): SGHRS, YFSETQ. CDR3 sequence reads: CASSLRQLTGIFSYNEQFF.

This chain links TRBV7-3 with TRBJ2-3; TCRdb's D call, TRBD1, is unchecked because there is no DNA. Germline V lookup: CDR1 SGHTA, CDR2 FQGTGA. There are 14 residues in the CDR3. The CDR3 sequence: CASSMAGVSDTQYF.

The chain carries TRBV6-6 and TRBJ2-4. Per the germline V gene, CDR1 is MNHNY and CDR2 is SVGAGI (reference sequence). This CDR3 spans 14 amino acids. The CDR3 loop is CASSYLTGGHIQYF.

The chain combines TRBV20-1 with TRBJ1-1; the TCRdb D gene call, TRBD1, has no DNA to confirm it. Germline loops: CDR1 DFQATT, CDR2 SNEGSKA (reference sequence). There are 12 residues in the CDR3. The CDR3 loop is CSAHFGGTEAFF.

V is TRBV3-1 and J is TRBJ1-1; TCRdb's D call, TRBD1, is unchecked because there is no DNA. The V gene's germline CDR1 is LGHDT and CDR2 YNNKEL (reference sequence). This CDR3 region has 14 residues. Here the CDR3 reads CASSLGTFLLEAFF.

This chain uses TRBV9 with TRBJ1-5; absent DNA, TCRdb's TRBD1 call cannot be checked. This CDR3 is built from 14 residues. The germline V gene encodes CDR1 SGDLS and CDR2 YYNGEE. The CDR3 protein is CASSVEGGNQPQHF. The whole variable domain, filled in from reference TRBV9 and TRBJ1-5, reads DSGVTQTPKHLITATGQRVTLRCSPRSGDLSVYWYQQSLDQGLQFLIQYYNGEERAKGNILERFSAQQFPDLHSELNLSSLELGDSALYFCASSVEGGNQPQHFGDGTRLSIL.

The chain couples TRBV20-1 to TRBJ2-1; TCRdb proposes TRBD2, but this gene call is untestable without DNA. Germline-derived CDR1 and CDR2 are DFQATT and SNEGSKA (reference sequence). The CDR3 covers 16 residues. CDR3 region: CSATGTSGSMVNEQFF.

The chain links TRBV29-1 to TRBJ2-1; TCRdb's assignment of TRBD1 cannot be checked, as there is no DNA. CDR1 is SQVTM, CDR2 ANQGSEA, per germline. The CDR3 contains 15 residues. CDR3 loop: CSVELWDANPNEQFF.

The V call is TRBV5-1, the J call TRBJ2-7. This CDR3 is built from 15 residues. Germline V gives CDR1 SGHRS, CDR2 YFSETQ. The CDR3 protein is CASSPTGVGTYEQYF.

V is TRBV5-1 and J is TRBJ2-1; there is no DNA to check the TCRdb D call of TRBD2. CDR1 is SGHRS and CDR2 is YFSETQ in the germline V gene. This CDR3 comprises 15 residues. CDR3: CASSLEGDFYNEQFF.

The CDR3 spells CASRRGSGDPDTQYF. The chain carries TRBV12-3 or TRBV12-4 and TRBJ2-3; TCRdb's assignment of TRBD2 cannot be checked, as there is no DNA. The CDR3 totals 15 residues.

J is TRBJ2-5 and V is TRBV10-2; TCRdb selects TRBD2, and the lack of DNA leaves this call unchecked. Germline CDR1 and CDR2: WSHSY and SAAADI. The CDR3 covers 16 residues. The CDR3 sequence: CASSDPGLAGEETQYF.

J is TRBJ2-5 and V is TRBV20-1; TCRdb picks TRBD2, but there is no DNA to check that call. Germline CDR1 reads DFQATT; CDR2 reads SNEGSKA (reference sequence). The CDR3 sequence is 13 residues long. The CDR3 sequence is CSANPSGMETQYF.

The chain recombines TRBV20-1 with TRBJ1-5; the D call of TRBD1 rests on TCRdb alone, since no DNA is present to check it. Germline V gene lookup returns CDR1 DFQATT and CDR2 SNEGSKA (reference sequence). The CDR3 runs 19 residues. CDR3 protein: CSARGSGQPMGEYNQPQHF.

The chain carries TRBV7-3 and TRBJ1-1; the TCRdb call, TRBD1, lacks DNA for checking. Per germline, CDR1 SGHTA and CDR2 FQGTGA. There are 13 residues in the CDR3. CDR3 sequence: CASSSSPGTEAFF. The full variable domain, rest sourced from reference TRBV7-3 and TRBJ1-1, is GAGVSQTPSNKVTEKGKYVELRCDPISGHTALYWYRQSLGQGPEFLIYFQGTGAADDSGLPNDRFFAVRPEGSVSTLKIQRTERGDSAVYLCASSSSPGTEAFFGQGTRLTVV.

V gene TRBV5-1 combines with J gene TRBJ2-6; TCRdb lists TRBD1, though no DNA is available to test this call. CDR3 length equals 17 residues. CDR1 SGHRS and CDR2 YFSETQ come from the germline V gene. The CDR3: CASSLFTGSSGANVLTF.

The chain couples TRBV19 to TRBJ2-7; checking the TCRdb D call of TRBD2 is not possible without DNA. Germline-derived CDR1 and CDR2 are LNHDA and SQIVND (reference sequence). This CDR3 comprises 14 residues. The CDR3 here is CASSRTSGFYEQYF.